This T cell receptor beta chain derives from a study of IL-17A CD8 T cells in psoriatic arthritis synovium. Broadly, across the study: The study aimed to define the phenotype, molecular profile and function of synovial IL-17A+CD8+ T cells in psoriatic arthritis pathogenesis.

CD3+ T cells isolated by magnetic separation were stimulated with PMA and ionomycin for around 1.5 hours and then labeled using IL-17A and IFNgamma cytokine secretion assays. Synovial fluid effusions were drawn by aspiration from the actively inflamed joints of psoriatic arthritis patients. Memory CD8+ T cells in synovial fluid were sorted patient by patient into Tc17 (IL-17A+) cells, bulk memory cells and Tc1 (IL-17A-IFNgamma+) cells in order to compare their TCR repertoires. Psoriatic arthritis patients met the Classification of Psoriatic Arthritis Study Group (CASPAR) criteria. Cells secreting cytokines were also stained with a viability dye and with anti-CD3, CD8, CD14 and CD4 antibodies, then sorted on a BD FACSAria. In three patients with psoriatic arthritis, sorted CD8+ T cell subsets from synovial fluid were put through TCRbeta sequencing. Synovial fluid mononuclear cells were isolated with Lymphoprep and cryopreserved in liquid nitrogen before use. The medium used for cryopreservation was made up of about 46% fetal calf serum and about 9.8% dimethyl sulfoxide.

General findings and caveats noted by the study authors: Only a few patients were included in the TCR sequencing, a limited sample size that the authors acknowledged. In a couple of patients, many Tc17 clones were found to be shared with the synovial Tc1 population, resulting in Morisita overlap indices above 0.8. Because no psoriatic arthritis synovial tissue samples were available, cells were taken from synovial fluid instead of synovial tissue. Although most synovial CD8+ subsets stayed polyclonal, some individual clones made up over 4% of the repertoire.

The CDR3 sequence holds 16 residues, the cysteine and phenylalanine included. Only CDR3 DNA remains: 48 bases, in frame from the first base. V loses 0 bases, J loses 2 bases, and the germline ends lie 8 bases apart. The germline V gene provides CDR1 LGHNA and CDR2 YSLEER. Comments on this clone: Its antigen remains undetermined. There are no base qualities to consult, and no much larger clone falls within one base.

After DNA extraction (Qiagen), TCRbeta V-D-J rearrangements were amplified in a bias-controlled manner and then sequenced at high throughput (immunoSEQ; Adaptive Biotech). As for how the authors treated the data: Productive sequences were analyzed at sequence level using the immunoSEQ Analyzer platform. Clonality was calculated as 1 minus Pielou's evenness, with values ranging from 0 (highly polyclonal) to 1 (monoclonal). The Morisita index, ranging from 0 (no similarity) to 1 (complete similarity), was used to quantify repertoire overlap between subsets. The immuneACCESS repertoire file appears here via TCRdb, limited to in-frame rearrangements. These files lack a portion of the clones; in checked studies, under half of the deficit traces to unresolved V genes, and the cause of the others is not known. Clonal size and the V and J genes are those of that table, whereas D and trimming came from the DNA. Recorded for this sample are 2,000 or so clones; around 72% of them occurred a single time. The ten top clones hold over 8.5% of the sample.

This clonotype originated in a human donor with psoriatic arthritis. The chain joins TRBV4-3 to TRBJ2-6; no confident D gene assignment can be made. Input material: IFN-gamma+ CD8+ T cells from synovial fluid. The cell subset or site label on this specimen signifies: IL-17A-IFNgamma+ memory CD8+ (Tc1) cells. The CDR3: CASSQDLSPGANVLTF. Read as DNA, the sequence is TGCGCCAGCAGCCAAGATTTGAGCCCTGGGGCCAACGTCCTGACTTTC.